The 7 T cell receptor beta chains given below trace back to one sample, sequenced in a study of blood T cell repertoires in COVID-19. Clones were sequenced by immunoSEQ multiplex PCR, and TCRdb holds only the in-frame ones, with some missing. The sample has 170,000 or so clones; around nine tenths are singletons. The sequenced material came from peripheral blood. Receptors were obtained from a woman in her late teens or twenties who had recovered from COVID-19.

The chain carries TRBV4-1 and TRBJ2-7; D possibly corresponds to TRBD2 (5 bases). Between the trimmed V and J ends, which lost 0 bases and 7 bases, there was a span of 16 bases. The CDR3 has 15 residues. Germline assignment: CDR1 MGHRA and CDR2 YSYEKL. The CDR3 loop reads CASSQDRFGGYEQYV. CDR3 bases: TGCGCCAGCAGCCAAGATCGGTTCGGAGGTTATGAGCAGTACGTC.

The chain employs TRBV6-5 and TRBJ1-2; TRBD1 agrees at 10 bases. The CDR3 runs to 15 residues. The V gene end was trimmed by 2 bases and the J gene end by 8 bases; junction bases not matched to a gene: 8. Germline CDR1 is MNHEY and CDR2 is SVGAGI. CDR3 protein: CASSYADRGREGYTF. Written as DNA, the CDR3 is TGTGCCAGCAGTTACGCAGACAGGGGGCGAGAAGGCTACACCTTC.

This clone was seen a few times. V is TRBV5-1 and J is TRBJ1-3; the match to TRBD1 covers 10 bases. The V gene end was trimmed by 3 bases and the J gene end by 2 bases; junction bases not matched to a gene: 5. Germline CDR1 SGHRS, CDR2 YFSETQ. This CDR3 has 16 residues. The CDR3 coding sequence is TGCGCCAGCAGCTCCTCCGGGACAGGGGCTGGAAACACCATATATTTT. Translating gives CASSSSGTGAGNTIYF.

This clone is a singleton in its sample. The chain links TRBV4-3 to TRBJ2-1; 10 bases fit TRBD1. The trim removed 1 base at V and 8 bases at J, leaving 5 bases unmatched. The CDR3 extends over 15 amino acids. CDR1 LGHNA and CDR2 YSLEER come from the germline V gene. CDR3 in DNA: TGCGCCAGCAGCCAAGGGACAGGGGGGCGGGATGAGCAGTTCTTC. This translates into CASSQGTGGRDEQFF.

The chain combines TRBV5-5 with TRBJ1-6; perhaps TRBD1 as D (5 bases). V lost 3 bases to trimming and J lost 7 bases, with 11 bases between them. The germline V gene has CDR1 SGHKS and CDR2 YYEKEE (reference sequence). This CDR3 contains 14 residues. CDR3 amino acids: CASSSGTSNSPLHF. In nucleotides, the CDR3 is TGTGCCAGCAGCTCCGGGACTTCCAATTCACCCCTCCACTTT.

The J gene is TRBJ1-3, the V gene TRBV11-2; unclear D gene. Germline assignment: CDR1 SGHAT and CDR2 FQNNGV. This CDR3 spans 14 amino acids. V dropped 1 base and J dropped 0 bases, with 4 bases sitting between them. CDR3 sequence reads: CASSLASSGNTIYF. In DNA, the CDR3 is TGTGCCAGCAGCTTAGCGAGCTCTGGAAACACCATATATTTT.

The chain combines TRBV27 with TRBJ1-5; possible D gene TRBD1, 5 bases. The germline V gene has CDR1 MNHEY and CDR2 SMNVEV (reference sequence). This CDR3 comprises 14 residues. V shed 2 bases and J shed 1 base, with 6 bases lying between them. CDR3 coding DNA: TGTGCCAGCAGTTTAGGGGGGAGCAATCAGCCCCAGCATTTT. Translation gives CASSLGGSNQPQHF.